A selection of T cell receptor beta chains follows, all from one sample in a study of T cell responses to AZD1222 COVID-19 vaccine. Clones were read by immunoSEQ multiplex PCR, and TCRdb kept only the in-frame ones, dropping some. The sample consists of fewer than 150,000 clones, over 80% of them appearing once. The sequencing here drew on peripheral blood, taken 28 days after the second AZD1222 dose. Receptors were obtained from an adult who received the AZD1222 COVID-19 vaccine. Each CDR3 is given with its conserved first and last residue. The D gene is left open where the match is weak. The size entry is marked missing in some rows and otherwise reads once, few, many or a size class.

CASSPIGTPSSYNSPLHF,TGCGCCAGCAGCCCTATTGGGACTCCCAGCTCCTATAATTCACCCCTCCACTTT,TRBJ1-6,once,.,TRBV5-1
CASSPAVAGGHYEQYF,TGTGCCAGCAGCCCCGCGGTAGCGGGGGGACACTACGAGCAGTACTTC,TRBJ2-7,.,TRBD2,TRBV7-9
CASSLGGQGGTNEQFF,TGTGCCAGCAGCTTAGGGGGTCAGGGGGGTACCAATGAGCAGTTCTTC,TRBJ2-1,.,.,TRBV11-3
CASSTTGANSPLHF,TGTGCCAGTAGTACGACAGGGGCTAATTCACCCCTCCACTTT,TRBJ1-6,.,TRBD1,TRBV19
CASTGGGAGRIQYF,TGTGCCAGCACCGGCGGGGGGGCAGGGAGAATTCAGTACTTC,TRBJ2-4,.,TRBD2,TRBV2
CASSQDQWPSGANVLTF,TGCGCCAGCAGCCAAGATCAATGGCCCTCTGGGGCCAACGTCCTGACTTTC,TRBJ2-6,.,.,TRBV4-3
CASSPRGRGVGEAFF,TGTGCCAGCAGTCCCAGGGGGCGCGGGGTCGGTGAAGCTTTCTTT,TRBJ1-1,.,TRBD1,TRBV2
CARSSRGSDEKLFF,TGTGCCAGATCTTCGAGGGGCAGCGATGAAAAACTGTTTTTT,TRBJ1-4,once,.,TRBV2
CASRGGQPQHF,TGTGCCAGCAGGGGGGGTCAGCCCCAGCATTTT,TRBJ1-5,.,.,TRBV6-5
CASSVGDGGEQYF,TGTGCCAGCAGCGTGGGGGACGGAGGGGAGCAGTACTTC,TRBJ2-7,.,.,TRBV9
CASSTTREADTEAFF,TGTGCCAGCAGTACGACCAGGGAGGCGGACACTGAAGCTTTCTTT,TRBJ1-1,.,.,TRBV6-2/TRBV6-3
CASSASGTTYEQYF,TGTGCCAGCAGCGCGTCCGGGACTACTTACGAGCAGTACTTC,TRBJ2-7,once,TRBD2,TRBV2
CASSYGVTNEKLFF,TGTGCCAGCAGTTATGGGGTAACTAATGAAAAACTGTTTTTT,TRBJ1-4,.,.,TRBV6-5
CASSLEGQATDTQYF,TGCGCCAGCAGCTTGGAAGGGCAGGCCACAGATACGCAGTATTTT,TRBJ2-3,once,.,TRBV5-1
CAWSVNRAGNNQPQHF,TGTGCCTGGAGTGTTAATCGGGCAGGGAATAATCAGCCCCAGCATTTT,TRBJ1-5,once,.,TRBV30
CASSPPGRDGTEAFF,TGTGCCAGCTCACCACCGGGACGGGACGGCACTGAAGCTTTCTTT,TRBJ1-1,.,.,TRBV18
CASSKGPGQGSQPQHF,TGTGCCAGCAGCAAAGGCCCGGGACAGGGGTCTCAGCCCCAGCATTTT,TRBJ1-5,.,.,TRBV21-1
CASSRGDRGADTQYF,TGTGCCAGCAGTAGAGGGGACAGGGGAGCAGATACGCAGTATTTT,TRBJ2-3,.,TRBD1,TRBV6-1
CVRSLNRDHNGYEQYF,TGTGTCAGAAGCTTAAATAGGGACCACAACGGGTACGAGCAGTACTTC,TRBJ2-7,.,.,TRBV7-5
CASSLALGTSGVYNEQFF,TGCGCCAGCAGCTTGGCCCTAGGGACTAGCGGGGTCTACAATGAGCAGTTCTTC,TRBJ2-1,.,TRBD2,TRBV5-1
CASSQGGGMFYEQYF,TGTGCCAGCTCCCAAGGGGGGGGTATGTTTTACGAGCAGTACTTC,TRBJ2-7,.,.,TRBV18
CASSEVPLGEKLFF,TGTGCCAGCAGTGAAGTTCCTCTAGGGGAAAAACTGTTTTTT,TRBJ1-4,.,.,TRBV2
CASSIRDRNNSPLHF,TGTGCCAGCAGCATCCGGGACAGAAATAATTCACCCCTCCACTTT,TRBJ1-6,.,TRBD1,TRBV3-1/TRBV3-2